This TCR beta chain was recorded in a study of Ad26.COV2.S vaccination and SARS-CoV-2 variants. Described treatment: some 20 received Ad26.COV2.S at low or high dose, single or two shots; several received placebo; per-sample allocation not given. Day 63 following the first vaccine or placebo injection was when the samples were taken. The data were produced by immunoSEQ multiplex PCR, yet TCRdb's version contains in-frame clones alone and is incomplete. The sample shows about 680,000 clones, roughly 90% of them seen only once. This CDR3 is 14 amino acids long. Germline V gives CDR1 GTSNPN, CDR2 SVGIG (reference sequence). V lost 4 bases, J lost 0 bases, and 9 bases lay in between.

The sequence came from a person aged 18-65 years who received the Ad26.COV2.S COVID-19 vaccine or a placebo. The chain links TRBV30 to TRBJ2-2; maybe TRBD1 (6 bases). The specimen was peripheral blood, collected in a trial of Ad26.COV2.S vaccine versus placebo. CDR3 sequence reads: CAWKQGSNTGELFF. Written as DNA, the CDR3 is TGTGCCTGGAAACAGGGTTCGAACACCGGGGAGCTGTTTTTT.